This TCR beta chain was observed in a study of blood T cell repertoires in COVID-19. Original processing methods: Estimates of nucleated cell counts were drawn from the amplification of reference gene primers. The method was immunoSEQ multiplex PCR; TCRdb's version includes in-frame clones alone and lacks a portion of them. Clonal size and the V and J genes are those of that table, whereas D and trimming came from the DNA. The sample contains tens of thousands of clones, 80% to 90% of which appear only once. The CDR3 has 14 amino acids. Germline loops: CDR1 MDHEN, CDR2 SYDVKM. Trimming took off 10 bases at V and 0 bases at J, with 13 bases between the two ends.

The source of this sequence is a man aged 80 or over with acute or convalescent COVID-19. V gene TRBV28 combines with J gene TRBJ1-3; D unresolved. Input material: peripheral blood. The CDR3 sequence: CATARQVSGNTIYF. As DNA, the CDR3 is TGTGCCACCGCCCGGCAGGTCTCTGGAAACACCATATATTTT.